This entry is about one T cell receptor beta chain. Its specificity is not known. This record belongs to a study of shared clonotypes between healthy human individuals. Trimming removed 4 bases from V and 1 base from J, with 13 bases in between. This CDR3 has 15 amino acids. Per the germline V gene, CDR1 is SGHRS and CDR2 is YFSETQ. Assay runs were performed at deep level. Repertoires were generated with immunoSEQ multiplex PCR, while TCRdb's copy carries only in-frame clones and drops some. The sample records about 490,000 clones, approximately 78% being singletons. Donors were Caucasian adults residing in Nashville, Tennessee, USA. Notes on the study in general: Investigators expected sequencing depth to affect clonotype sharing among donors.

This clonotype was obtained from a woman in her forties in good health. Some clones in this sample may be carry-over from other donors' samples. The V call is TRBV5-1, the J call TRBJ2-3; perhaps TRBD1 as D (6 bases). Sequences were obtained from PBMCs. The CDR3 loop is CASSHQQGRTDTQYF. The CDR3 region has the DNA TGCGCCAGCAGCCATCAACAGGGACGCACAGATACGCAGTATTTT.